This T cell receptor beta chain was sequenced in a study of PD-L1 blockade in urothelial cancer. Study summary: T cells numbered a median of approximately 150,000 in the blood samples.

Repertoires were generated with immunoSEQ multiplex PCR, while TCRdb's copy carries only in-frame clones and drops some. The table has around 38,000 clones, approximately 86% seen once; the top ten hold under 25%. The time point here: peripheral blood 6 weeks after treatment start. Germline CDR1 reads LGHNT; CDR2 reads FRNRAP. The CDR3 is made up of 13 amino acids. Trimming pared 6 bases from V and 3 bases from J, leaving 9 bases between. The sample here was PBMCs, taken around atezolizumab (anti-PD-L1) treatment. The chain combines TRBV12-5 with TRBJ1-5; D remains unclear. The source of this sequence is a man in his fifties or sixties with urothelial cancer. The CDR3 loop is CASGLEDNQPQHF. The CDR3 DNA sequence: TGTGCTAGTGGCTTAGAAGACAATCAGCCCCAGCATTTT.